The 21 T cell receptor beta chains in this list originate from one sample, sequenced in a study of OX40 agonist ivuxolimab in advanced cancers. Method: immunoSEQ multiplex PCR; TCRdb's copy keeps in-frame clones and lacks some. The sample has roughly 75,000 clones, about 88% seen once. Sequencing used CD4+ or CD8+ T cells sorted from blood, obtained in a trial of the OX40 agonist ivuxolimab. Receptors were obtained from an adult with an advanced solid tumor such as melanoma, head and neck, liver or kidney cancer.

The rearrangement joins TRBV6-5 to TRBJ2-7; D is unclear. This CDR3 has 13 residues. V gave up 0 bases and J gave up 8 bases, with 11 bases separating them. Germline CDR1 and CDR2: MNHEY and SVGAGI. In DNA form, the CDR3 reads TGTGCCAGCAGTTACTCGATGGGCGGCCAGCAGTACTTC. Protein: CASSYSMGGQQYF.

The genes are TRBV19 and TRBJ1-2, with D possibly TRBD1 on 6 matching bases. With 10 bases removed from V and 3 bases from J, the gap between germline ends came to 15 bases. CDR1 and CDR2 from the germline V gene are LNHDA and SQIVND (reference sequence). This CDR3 comprises 13 residues. The CDR3 region has the DNA TGTGCCACCCGCCCAGGGGCTGACTATGGCTACACCTTC. This codes for CATRPGADYGYTF.

The chain combines TRBV7-2 with TRBJ1-2; 7 nucleotides match TRBD1. From germline, CDR1 is SGHTA and CDR2 FQGNSA. The CDR3 contains 14 residues. After removal of 6 bases from V and 0 bases from J, the junction contained 4 bases not matched to a gene. CDR3 region: CASSSTGANYGYTF. The CDR3 DNA follows: TGTGCCAGCAGTTCTACAGGGGCTAACTATGGCTACACCTTC.

The chain links TRBV6-1 to TRBJ2-7, with 11 bases identical to TRBD2. The CDR3 covers 18 residues. Germline-derived CDR1 and CDR2 are MNHNS and SASEGT. V shed 0 bases and J 3 bases; nucleotides not matched to a gene: 10. The CDR3 DNA reads as TGTGCCAGCAGTGAAGCGAGTGTAACTAGCGGGAGCATCTACGAGCAGTACTTC. Its protein product is CASSEASVTSGSIYEQYF.

Here the CDR3 DNA reads TGTGCCAGCAGCATCGCCACCGGGGAGCTGTTTTTT. It codes for CASSIATGELFF. V usage is TRBV5-6 and J usage is TRBJ2-2; D is ambiguous. Germline assignment: CDR1 SGHDT and CDR2 YYEEEE. This CDR3 spans 12 amino acids. Between the trimmed V and J ends, which lost 4 bases and 4 bases, there was a span of 5 bases.

The genes are TRBV7-2 and TRBJ1-1; 7 nucleotides match TRBD1. The CDR3 length is 15 residues. CDR1 and CDR2 (germline): SGHTA, FQGNSA. Trimming took 0 bases from V and 0 from J; bases not matched to a gene: 1. The CDR3 spells CASSLAGQLNTEAFF. As DNA, the CDR3 is TGTGCCAGCAGCTTAGCGGGACAGCTGAACACTGAAGCTTTCTTT. Full variable domain (remainder filled in from reference TRBV7-2 and TRBJ1-1): GAGVSQSPSNKVTEKGKDVELRCDPISGHTALYWYRQSLGQGLEFLIYFQGNSAPDKSGLPSDRFSAERTGGSVSTLTIQRTQQEDSAVYLCASSLAGQLNTEAFFGQGTRLTVV.

The gene calls are TRBV5-1 and TRBJ1-6; D call uncertain. Germline CDR1 and CDR2: SGHRS and YFSETQ. The ends were cut back, 0 bases at V and 4 bases at J, with 8 bases in the middle. This CDR3 has 15 residues. This CDR3 reads CASSLVDGYNSPLHF. The CDR3 nucleotides read TGCGCCAGCAGCTTGGTGGACGGGTATAATTCACCCCTCCACTTT.

This rearrangement joins TRBV6-6 to TRBJ1-4; 10 nucleotides agree with TRBD1. J lost 8 bases, V lost 5 bases, and 8 bases had no gene match. Germline V gene lookup returns CDR1 MNHNY and CDR2 SVGAGI (reference sequence). The CDR3 runs to 15 residues. The CDR3 DNA follows: TGTGCCAGCAGTACCTGGGACAGGGGAGGGGAAAAACTGTTTTTT. This gives the protein CASSTWDRGGEKLFF.

V gene TRBV28 combines with J gene TRBJ2-7; 8 bases match TRBD1. Germline V gene data show CDR1 as MDHEN and CDR2 as SYDVKM. V lost 4 bases to trimming and J lost 4 bases; unmatched junction nucleotides: 6. This CDR3 spans 14 amino acids. The CDR3 DNA sequence: TGTGCCAGCAGTTCTCCGGACAGGGCTTACGAGCAGTACTTC. This sequence encodes CASSSPDRAYEQYF.

V usage is TRBV29-1 and J usage is TRBJ2-7; TRBD1 matches 9 bases. The CDR3 has 12 amino acids. V was clipped by 4 bases and J by 2 bases; unmatched bases: 0. The germline V gene has CDR1 SQVTM and CDR2 ANQGSEA. CDR3 DNA: TGCAGCGTTGGGGACAGGGCCTACGAGCAGTACTTC. Amino acid sequence: CSVGDRAYEQYF.

J is TRBJ1-2 and V is TRBV7-2; 12 bases align to TRBD1. The CDR3 loop spans 16 amino acids. V lost 5 bases and J lost 7; bases outside the gene matches: 11. The V gene's germline CDR1 is SGHTA and CDR2 FQGNSA. The CDR3 sequence: CASSVSPGQGAVGYTF. CDR3 DNA sequence: TGTGCCAGCAGCGTCTCTCCGGGACAGGGGGCGGTTGGCTACACCTTC.

The rearrangement links TRBV7-2 to TRBJ2-1; D gene unclear. The CDR3 contains 14 residues. CDR1 SGHTA and CDR2 FQGNSA come from the germline V gene. The V gene lost 1 base and the J gene lost 8 bases, with 12 bases spanning the gap. CDR3: CASSLGPNYDEQFF. The CDR3 DNA sequence: TGTGCCAGCAGCTTAGGACCGAATTACGATGAGCAGTTCTTC.

The CDR3 protein is CASSLRATQETQYF. DNA for the CDR3: TGTGCCAGCAGCTTACGGGCCACCCAAGAGACCCAGTACTTC. The chain uses TRBV5-5 and TRBJ2-5; D is undetermined. V lost 2 bases and J 1 base, leaving 9 bases between the germline ends. This CDR3 contains 14 residues. Germline V gene lookup returns CDR1 SGHKS and CDR2 YYEKEE (reference sequence).

The chain recombines TRBV2 with TRBJ2-2; TRBD2 aligns across 9 bases. J gave up 7 bases and V 1 base, and 10 bases lay outside the gene matches. The CDR3 has 17 residues. Germline V lookup: CDR1 SNHLY, CDR2 FYNNEI. CDR3 sequence reads: CASSEGWSGGLNGELFF. The CDR3 DNA reads TGTGCCAGCAGTGAAGGTTGGAGCGGGGGGTTGAACGGGGAGCTGTTTTTT. Full variable domain (rest looked up from reference TRBV2 and TRBJ2-2): EPEVTQTPSHQVTQMGQEVILRCVPISNHLYFYWYRQILGQKVEFLVSFYNNEISEKSEIFDDQFSVERPDGSNFTLKIRSTKLEDSAMYFCASSEGWSGGLNGELFFGEGSRLTVL.

The chain recombines TRBV15 with TRBJ2-7; TRBD1 matches at 9 bases. Germline assignment: CDR1 LNHNV and CDR2 YYDKDF (reference sequence). Trimming took 1 base from V and 6 from J; bases not matched to a gene: 10. The CDR3 totals 16 residues. The CDR3 DNA reads as TGTGCCACCAGCAGAGGTTTTATGGACAGGGGAGGCGAGCAGTACTTC. It specifies CATSRGFMDRGGEQYF.

V and J are TRBV5-6 and TRBJ2-2, with a weak D call TRBD2 (6 bases). CDR3 length equals 18 residues. The V end was cut by 0 bases, the J end by 4 bases, with 19 bases between. Germline CDR1 reads SGHDT; CDR2 reads YYEEEE. CDR3 nucleotides: TGTGCCAGCAGCTTGGGACTGACACCTCCGGAGGGCACCGGGGAGCTGTTTTTT. It translates to CASSLGLTPPEGTGELFF.

The chain recombines TRBV5-1 with TRBJ2-5; possible D gene TRBD2, 6 bases. The CDR3 has 12 residues. Germline V gene data show CDR1 as SGHRS and CDR2 as YFSETQ. The V and J ends lost 3 bases and 4 bases respectively, with 7 bases between them. As DNA, the CDR3 is TGCGCCAGCAGCTCGGGGGTAGAGACCCAGTACTTC. The encoded protein is CASSSGVETQYF.

This clone was seen a single time. This sequence joins TRBV7-2 and TRBJ2-1; 7 bases fit TRBD2. The V and J ends lost 0 bases and 5 bases, in that order; junction bases with no gene match: 4. Germline values: CDR1 SGHTA, CDR2 FQGNSA. The CDR3 loop spans 15 amino acids. CDR3 DNA sequence: TGTGCCAGCAGCTTAGCTGGACTAGAGGACAATGAGCAGTTCTTC. This gives the protein CASSLAGLEDNEQFF.

The rearrangement links TRBV5-1 to TRBJ1-1; D may be TRBD1 (6 bases). Germline loops: CDR1 SGHRS, CDR2 YFSETQ. This CDR3 is 14 amino acids long. Between the trimmed V and J ends, which lost 4 bases and 4 bases, there was a span of 14 bases. The CDR3 region has the DNA TGCGCCAGCAGCGGGTACAGGGAGGCCACTGAAGCTTTCTTT. It is translated as CASSGYREATEAFF.

This clone was recorded only once. The chain carries TRBV30 and TRBJ2-7; no firm D call. Per germline, CDR1 GTSNPN and CDR2 SVGIG (reference sequence). The V end was cut by 8 bases, the J end by 1 base, with 6 bases between. The CDR3 contains 10 residues. The CDR3: CAGGSYEQYF. CDR3 coding DNA: TGTGCCGGCGGTTCCTACGAGCAGTACTTC.

The chain has TRBV4-1 and TRBJ2-3, with TRBD2 matching 8 bases. The CDR3 has 21 residues. V trimming: 0 bases; J trimming: 2 bases; junction bases outside the gene matches: 19. Germline V gives CDR1 MGHRA, CDR2 YSYEKL. The chain's CDR3 is CASSQDWTRWLAGVSTDTQYF. The CDR3 nucleotides read TGCGCCAGCAGCCAAGATTGGACCCGGTGGCTAGCGGGTGTGTCCACAGATACGCAGTATTTT.